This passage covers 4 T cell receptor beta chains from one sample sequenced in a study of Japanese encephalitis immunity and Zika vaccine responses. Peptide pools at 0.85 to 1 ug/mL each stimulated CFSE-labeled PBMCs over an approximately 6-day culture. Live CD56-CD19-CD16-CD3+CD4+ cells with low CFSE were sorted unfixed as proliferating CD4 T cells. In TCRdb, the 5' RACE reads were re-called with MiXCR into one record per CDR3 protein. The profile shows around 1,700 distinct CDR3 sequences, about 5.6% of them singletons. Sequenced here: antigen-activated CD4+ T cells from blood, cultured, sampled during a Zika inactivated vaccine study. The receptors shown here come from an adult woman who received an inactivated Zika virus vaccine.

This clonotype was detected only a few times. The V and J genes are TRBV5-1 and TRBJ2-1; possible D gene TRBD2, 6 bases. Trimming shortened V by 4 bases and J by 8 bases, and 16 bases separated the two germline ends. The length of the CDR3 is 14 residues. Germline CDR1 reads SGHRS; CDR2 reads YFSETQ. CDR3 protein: CASSRGGGYDEQFF. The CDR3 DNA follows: TGCGCCAGCAGCCGTGGTGGAGGGTACGATGAGCAGTTCTTC.

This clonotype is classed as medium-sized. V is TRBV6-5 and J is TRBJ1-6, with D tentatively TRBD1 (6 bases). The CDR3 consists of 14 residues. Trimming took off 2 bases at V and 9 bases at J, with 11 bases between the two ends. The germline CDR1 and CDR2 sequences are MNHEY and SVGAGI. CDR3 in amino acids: CASSYGGPGSPLHF. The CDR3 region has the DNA TGTGCCAGCAGTTACGGGGGGCCTGGTTCACCCCTCCACTTT.

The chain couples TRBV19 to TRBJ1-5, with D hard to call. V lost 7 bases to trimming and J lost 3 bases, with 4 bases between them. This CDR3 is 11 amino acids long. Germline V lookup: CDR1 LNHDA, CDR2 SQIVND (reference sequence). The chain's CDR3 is CASNNNQPQHF. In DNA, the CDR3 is TGTGCCAGTAACAACAATCAGCCCCAGCATTTT.

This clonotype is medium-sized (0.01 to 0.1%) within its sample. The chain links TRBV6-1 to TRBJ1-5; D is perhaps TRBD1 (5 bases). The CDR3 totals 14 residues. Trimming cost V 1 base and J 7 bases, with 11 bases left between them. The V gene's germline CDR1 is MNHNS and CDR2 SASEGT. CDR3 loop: CASSEVGGEQPQHF. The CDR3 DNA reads TGTGCCAGCAGTGAAGTTGGAGGGGAACAGCCCCAGCATTTT.